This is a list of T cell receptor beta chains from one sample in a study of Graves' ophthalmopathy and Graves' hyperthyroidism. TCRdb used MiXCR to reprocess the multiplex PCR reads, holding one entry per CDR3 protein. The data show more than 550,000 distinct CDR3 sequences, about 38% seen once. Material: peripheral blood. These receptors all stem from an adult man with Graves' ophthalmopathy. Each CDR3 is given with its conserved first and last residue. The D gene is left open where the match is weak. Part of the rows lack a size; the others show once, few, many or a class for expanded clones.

CDR3nt: TGCAGTGCTAGAGATCGGTTTCGGGACTCCTTGAATCAGCCCCAGCATTTT
CDR3aa: CSARDRFRDSLNQPQHF
j_gene: TRBJ1-5
abundance: many
d_gene: -
v_gene: TRBV20-1

CDR3nt: TGTGCCAGCCAGGGACAGGGCGAAGAAAAACTGTTTTTT
CDR3aa: CASQGQGEEKLFF
j_gene: TRBJ1-4
abundance: -
d_gene: TRBD1
v_gene: TRBV25-1

CDR3nt: TGTGCCAGCAGCTGGGGGGGGCAGGGGTGGACTGAAGCTTTCTTT
CDR3aa: CASSWGGQGWTEAFF
j_gene: TRBJ1-1
abundance: few
d_gene: -
v_gene: TRBV5-6

CDR3nt: TGCGCCAGCACCCGACAGGGACCGAACACTGAAGCTTTCTTT
CDR3aa: CASTRQGPNTEAFF
j_gene: TRBJ1-1
abundance: many
d_gene: TRBD1
v_gene: TRBV10-2

CDR3nt: TGTGCCAGCAGCGAATTAGCGGGAAGCTACAATGAGCAGTTCTTC
CDR3aa: CASSELAGSYNEQFF
j_gene: TRBJ2-1
abundance: -
d_gene: TRBD2
v_gene: TRBV11-1

CDR3nt: TGTGCCAGTAGTCTCACCGGGACAGGGGCTGGCAATCAGCCCCAGCATTTT
CDR3aa: CASSLTGTGAGNQPQHF
j_gene: TRBJ1-5
abundance: many
d_gene: TRBD1
v_gene: TRBV19

CDR3nt: TGCGCCAGCAGCCCCGGACAGGGAGGGGGGCTGGAATATGGCTACACCTTC
CDR3aa: CASSPGQGGGLEYGYTF
j_gene: TRBJ1-2
abundance: few
d_gene: TRBD1
v_gene: TRBV7-9

CDR3nt: TGCGCCAGCAGCCCTGAGCCGGCAGGGGTTGTCTATGGCTACACCTTC
CDR3aa: CASSPEPAGVVYGYTF
j_gene: TRBJ1-2
abundance: few
d_gene: -
v_gene: TRBV5-1

CDR3nt: TGCGCCAGCAGCATAGGACAGGGTGGCGAGCAGTACTTC
CDR3aa: CASSIGQGGEQYF
j_gene: TRBJ2-7
abundance: -
d_gene: TRBD1
v_gene: TRBV5-1

CDR3nt: TGTGCCAGCAGCTTCGACGGGGATGAGCAGTTCTTC
CDR3aa: CASSFDGDEQFF
j_gene: TRBJ2-1
abundance: few
d_gene: -
v_gene: TRBV11-1

CDR3nt: TGCAGTGCAGGGGTGGACATTCAGTACTTC
CDR3aa: CSAGVDIQYF
j_gene: TRBJ2-4
abundance: few
d_gene: -
v_gene: TRBV20-1

CDR3nt: TGTGCCAGCAGCTGGGGTACGACAGGGACAGTTGTAGATGGCTACACCATATATTTT
CDR3aa: CASSWGTTGTVVDGYTIYF
j_gene: TRBJ1-3
abundance: -
d_gene: TRBD1
v_gene: TRBV25-1

CDR3nt: TGTGCCAGCAGTGAGTTCCCGACAGACAGGAAAGCTTTCTTT
CDR3aa: CASSEFPTDRKAFF
j_gene: TRBJ1-1
abundance: many
d_gene: -
v_gene: TRBV25-1

CDR3nt: TGTGCCAGCTTCCGGTCAGTCCACGAGCAGTACTTC
CDR3aa: CASFRSVHEQYF
j_gene: TRBJ2-7
abundance: many
d_gene: -
v_gene: TRBV6-5

CDR3nt: TGTGCCAGCAGCCAGTTGGGGGGAACTGGAAACACCATATATTTT
CDR3aa: CASSQLGGTGNTIYF
j_gene: TRBJ1-3
abundance: few
d_gene: -
v_gene: TRBV12-3/TRBV12-4

CDR3nt: TGTGCCAGCAGTTACAGAGCGCGCGTAGCTTTCTTT
CDR3aa: CASSYRARVAFF
j_gene: TRBJ1-1
abundance: -
d_gene: -
v_gene: TRBV6-5

CDR3nt: TGTGCCAGCAGCTTAAACGCGCGGGGGGGTGGTACAGATACGCAGTATTTT
CDR3aa: CASSLNARGGGTDTQYF
j_gene: TRBJ2-3
abundance: -
d_gene: TRBD2
v_gene: TRBV7-2

CDR3nt: TGTGCCAGCAGCTTACGGGGTTTAGCGGGAGTCGGGGAGCTGTTTTTT
CDR3aa: CASSLRGLAGVGELFF
j_gene: TRBJ2-2
abundance: many
d_gene: TRBD2
v_gene: TRBV7-2

CDR3nt: TGCGCCAGCAGCACCAGGGACGGAGGCTACGAGCAGTACTTC
CDR3aa: CASSTRDGGYEQYF
j_gene: TRBJ2-7
abundance: many
d_gene: -
v_gene: TRBV5-1

CDR3nt: TGTGCCAGCAGCTTAAGTTCTGTCATAACCGGGGAGCTGTTTTTT
CDR3aa: CASSLSSVITGELFF
j_gene: TRBJ2-2
abundance: -
d_gene: -
v_gene: TRBV7-9

CDR3nt: TGTGCCAGCAGTAGGGTGAACACCGGGGAGCTGTTTTTT
CDR3aa: CASSRVNTGELFF
j_gene: TRBJ2-2
abundance: few
d_gene: -
v_gene: TRBV27

CDR3nt: TGTGCCAGCAGTATATTAGCGGGGGGAAACACCGGGGAGCTGTTTTTT
CDR3aa: CASSILAGGNTGELFF
j_gene: TRBJ2-2
abundance: -
d_gene: TRBD2
v_gene: TRBV6-5

CDR3nt: TGTGCCAGCACTTTCGGTTGGAGGGGACAAGAGACCCAGTACTTC
CDR3aa: CASTFGWRGQETQYF
j_gene: TRBJ2-5
abundance: many
d_gene: -
v_gene: TRBV5-5

CDR3nt: TGTGCCAGCAGCGTAGAGGGGGAGGAAGAGACCCAGTACTTC
CDR3aa: CASSVEGEEETQYF
j_gene: TRBJ2-5
abundance: many
d_gene: -
v_gene: TRBV9

CDR3nt: TGTGCCAGCAGTCGGGGGACAGGGCCCTCCTACGAGCAGTACTTC
CDR3aa: CASSRGTGPSYEQYF
j_gene: TRBJ2-7
abundance: -
d_gene: TRBD1
v_gene: TRBV12-3/TRBV12-4

CDR3nt: TGCAGCGTTGAGTGGAGGGGCTACGAGCAGTACTTC
CDR3aa: CSVEWRGYEQYF
j_gene: TRBJ2-7
abundance: -
d_gene: -
v_gene: TRBV29-1

CDR3nt: TGTGCCAGCAGCTTAGACAGCCCTTTCGACGAGCAGTACTTC
CDR3aa: CASSLDSPFDEQYF
j_gene: TRBJ2-7
abundance: many
d_gene: -
v_gene: TRBV12-3/TRBV12-4

CDR3nt: TGTGCCAGCAGCCTAGTTCCGACAGGGTTTCATGAAAACACCATATATTTT
CDR3aa: CASSLVPTGFHENTIYF
j_gene: TRBJ1-3
abundance: -
d_gene: TRBD1
v_gene: TRBV7-6

CDR3nt: TGTGCCAGCAGCTGGGATTTCCCCCAAGAGACCCAGTACTTC
CDR3aa: CASSWDFPQETQYF
j_gene: TRBJ2-5
abundance: -
d_gene: -
v_gene: TRBV5-1

CDR3nt: TGTGCCAGCAGCTTAGAATCGGCGAACACTGAAGCTTTCTTT
CDR3aa: CASSLESANTEAFF
j_gene: TRBJ1-1
abundance: few
d_gene: -
v_gene: TRBV7-9

CDR3nt: TGTGCCAGCAGTTACCGGACAGGGAACACTGAAGCTTTCTTT
CDR3aa: CASSYRTGNTEAFF
j_gene: TRBJ1-1
abundance: many
d_gene: TRBD1
v_gene: TRBV6-1

CDR3nt: TGTGCCAGCAGTTACGTGGAGGGTGGGGAAAAACTGTTTTTT
CDR3aa: CASSYVEGGEKLFF
j_gene: TRBJ1-4
abundance: -
d_gene: -
v_gene: TRBV2

CDR3nt: TGCAGCGCCAATGGCGGCAACCCCCAAGAGACCCAGTACTTC
CDR3aa: CSANGGNPQETQYF
j_gene: TRBJ2-5
abundance: many
d_gene: -
v_gene: TRBV29-1

CDR3nt: TGTGCCTGGAGTGGTTTAGCGACTGAAGCTTTCTTT
CDR3aa: CAWSGLATEAFF
j_gene: TRBJ1-1
abundance: few
d_gene: -
v_gene: TRBV11-2

CDR3nt: TGTGCCAGCAGGCAATTGTCAGGGAGTGAAGCTTTCTTT
CDR3aa: CASRQLSGSEAFF
j_gene: TRBJ1-1
abundance: -
d_gene: -
v_gene: TRBV2

CDR3nt: TGCAGTGCTAGAGGGGCCGTCGGGAGTCCCTACGAGCAGTACTTC
CDR3aa: CSARGAVGSPYEQYF
j_gene: TRBJ2-7
abundance: few
d_gene: -
v_gene: TRBV20-1

CDR3nt: TGTGCCAGCAGTCGGACCTCCTATAATTCACCCCTCCACTTT
CDR3aa: CASSRTSYNSPLHF
j_gene: TRBJ1-6
abundance: many
d_gene: -
v_gene: TRBV25-1

CDR3nt: TGCAGTGCTCTATCGGGACACGAGCACCAAGAGACCCAGTACTTC
CDR3aa: CSALSGHEHQETQYF
j_gene: TRBJ2-5
abundance: few
d_gene: -
v_gene: TRBV20-1

CDR3nt: TGTGCCAGTACCAGGGACAGGTTGAGTATCACTGAAGCTTTCTTT
CDR3aa: CASTRDRLSITEAFF
j_gene: TRBJ1-1
abundance: many
d_gene: TRBD1
v_gene: TRBV19

CDR3nt: TGCGCCAGCAGCCAAGATAGATGGGGCGCGGGTCAAGAGACCCAGTACTTC
CDR3aa: CASSQDRWGAGQETQYF
j_gene: TRBJ2-5
abundance: many
d_gene: -
v_gene: TRBV4-3

CDR3nt: TGTGCCAGCAGTGAACTTTCCATGAACACTGAAGCTTTCTTT
CDR3aa: CASSELSMNTEAFF
j_gene: TRBJ1-1
abundance: many
d_gene: -
v_gene: TRBV2

CDR3nt: TGTGCCAGCAGCCTGACTGCGCTGGGCACTGAAGCTTTCTTT
CDR3aa: CASSLTALGTEAFF
j_gene: TRBJ1-1
abundance: many
d_gene: -
v_gene: TRBV12-3/TRBV12-4

CDR3nt: TGTGCCAGCAGCTGGCTAGCGGGGGCGGGATATGGCTACACCTTC
CDR3aa: CASSWLAGAGYGYTF
j_gene: TRBJ1-2
abundance: -
d_gene: -
v_gene: TRBV7-2

CDR3nt: TGTGCCATCAGTGAGGGGAGGAACTATGGCTACACCTTC
CDR3aa: CAISEGRNYGYTF
j_gene: TRBJ1-2
abundance: many
d_gene: -
v_gene: TRBV10-3

CDR3nt: TGTGCCAGCAATGGAGCAGTGAACACCGGGGAGCTGTTTTTT
CDR3aa: CASNGAVNTGELFF
j_gene: TRBJ2-2
abundance: -
d_gene: -
v_gene: TRBV9

CDR3nt: TGTGCCAGCACCACGACGGTGCAAGAGACCCAGTACTTC
CDR3aa: CASTTTVQETQYF
j_gene: TRBJ2-5
abundance: many
d_gene: -
v_gene: TRBV6-1

CDR3nt: TGTGCCAGCAGTGAGGACAGTGCCGAGCAGTACTTC
CDR3aa: CASSEDSAEQYF
j_gene: TRBJ2-7
abundance: -
d_gene: -
v_gene: TRBV25-1

CDR3nt: TGTGCCAGCAGCTTAGCGGGGGGTGAGACAGTCTATAATTCACCCCTCCACTTT
CDR3aa: CASSLAGGETVYNSPLHF
j_gene: TRBJ1-6
abundance: many
d_gene: -
v_gene: TRBV7-9

CDR3nt: TGTGCCACCAGCCCCCCCGGGACATGGGGACATGGCTACACCTTC
CDR3aa: CATSPPGTWGHGYTF
j_gene: TRBJ1-2
abundance: once
d_gene: -
v_gene: TRBV15

CDR3nt: TGTGCCAGTAGTATTAGACAGGGGAGCTCCTATAATTCACCCCTCCACTTT
CDR3aa: CASSIRQGSSYNSPLHF
j_gene: TRBJ1-6
abundance: -
d_gene: TRBD1
v_gene: TRBV19

CDR3nt: TGTGCCAGTAGTAGGACAGTGCAACGCTCTGGGGCCAACGTCCTGACTTTC
CDR3aa: CASSRTVQRSGANVLTF
j_gene: TRBJ2-6
abundance: many
d_gene: -
v_gene: TRBV19

CDR3nt: TGCGCCAGCAGCTGGAGGGACGCGAACACTGAAGCTTTCTTT
CDR3aa: CASSWRDANTEAFF
j_gene: TRBJ1-1
abundance: -
d_gene: -
v_gene: TRBV5-1

CDR3nt: TGCAGTGGACAAGACAGGGCGTCCTACGAGCAGTACTTC
CDR3aa: CSGQDRASYEQYF
j_gene: TRBJ2-7
abundance: -
d_gene: TRBD1
v_gene: TRBV20-1

CDR3nt: TGTGCCAGCAATAGTCATAGCGGGAGCTCGGTCTACGAGCAGTACTTC
CDR3aa: CASNSHSGSSVYEQYF
j_gene: TRBJ2-7
abundance: -
d_gene: TRBD2
v_gene: TRBV9

CDR3nt: TGTGCCAGCAGCGAGGACCCAAAGGATCCCACCGCCGAGCAGTACTTC
CDR3aa: CASSEDPKDPTAEQYF
j_gene: TRBJ2-7
abundance: few
d_gene: -
v_gene: TRBV6-2/TRBV6-3

CDR3nt: TGTGCCAGCAGTACGGACAGACTGGGAACTGAAGCTTTCTTT
CDR3aa: CASSTDRLGTEAFF
j_gene: TRBJ1-1
abundance: -
d_gene: -
v_gene: TRBV6-1

CDR3nt: TGTGCCAGCAGCCAAGTTCAGACTCTGGATGAAAAACTGTTTTTT
CDR3aa: CASSQVQTLDEKLFF
j_gene: TRBJ1-4
abundance: few
d_gene: -
v_gene: TRBV3-1

CDR3nt: TGCAGTGCTAGAGATCTGTCCAGGCCGAACACCGGGGAGCTGTTTTTT
CDR3aa: CSARDLSRPNTGELFF
j_gene: TRBJ2-2
abundance: few
d_gene: -
v_gene: TRBV20-1